Described below is a single TCR beta chain sequence and its context. This entry comes from a study of siplizumab effects on memory and regulatory T cells. Repertoires were generated with immunoSEQ multiplex PCR, while TCRdb's copy carries only in-frame clones and drops some. The data show 85,000 or so clones, 95% seen once. The germline V gene has CDR1 SEHNR and CDR2 FQNEAQ (reference sequence). The CDR3 spans 14 residues. Trimming pared 1 base from V and 3 bases from J, leaving 10 bases between. Sequenced material: CD8+ T cells sorted from blood. This TCR was sampled from a human donor in good health. The V call is TRBV7-9, the J call TRBJ2-7; D possibly corresponds to TRBD2 (6 bases). CDR3 sequence: CASSLVAGSYEQYF. The DNA of the CDR3 is TGTGCCAGCAGCTTAGTAGCCGGGAGCTACGAGCAGTACTTC. Based on the CDR3 plus reference TRBV7-9 and TRBJ2-7, the full variable domain is DTGVSQNPRHKITKRGQNVTFRCDPISEHNRLYWYRQTLGQGPEFLTYFQNEAQLEKSRLLSDRFSAERPKGSFSTLEIQRTEQGDSAMYLCASSLVAGSYEQYFGPGTRLTVT.